Listed below are T cell receptor beta chains from one sample, sequenced in a study of regulatory T cells in long-lasting Graves disease. TCRdb reprocessed the multiplex PCR reads via MiXCR and lists one record per CDR3 protein. Of hundreds of thousands of distinct CDR3 sequences listed, approximately 15% are singletons. These records were also assigned to another study, of T cells in Graves' hyperthyroidism and ophthalmopathy.

This sample comprised peripheral blood mononuclear cells (PBMCs), obtained at new diagnosis, from a patient treated with antithyroid drugs. These TCRs come from a man aged 35 to 55 with Graves disease. The CDR3 runs from the conserved cysteine through the conserved F or W. Each record gives: J gene, clone size, D gene, V gene, CDR3 protein, CDR3 DNA. D genes are given only for firm matches. Not every row has a clone size; where given, it reads once, few, many or a size class.

j_call: TRBJ2-1; clone_size: many; d_call: .; v_call: TRBV20-1; cdr3_aa: CSGEVAAYSYNEQFF; cdr3_nt: TGCAGTGGGGAAGTAGCGGCCTACTCCTACAATGAGCAGTTCTTC
j_call: TRBJ1-4; clone_size: .; d_call: TRBD1; v_call: TRBV10-3; cdr3_aa: CAIRGQGHEKLFF; cdr3_nt: TGTGCCATCAGGGGACAGGGTCATGAAAAACTGTTTTTT
j_call: TRBJ2-5; clone_size: many; d_call: TRBD2; v_call: TRBV30; cdr3_aa: CAWSQGGQTQYF; cdr3_nt: TGTGCCTGGAGCCAGGGAGGGCAGACCCAGTACTTC
j_call: TRBJ2-1; clone_size: many; d_call: .; v_call: TRBV18; cdr3_aa: CASSPPRGNARGQFF; cdr3_nt: TGTGCCAGCTCACCCCCGAGGGGTAATGCCCGAGGGCAGTTCTTC
j_call: TRBJ2-3; clone_size: .; d_call: TRBD2; v_call: TRBV9; cdr3_aa: CASSSLAGGLDTQYF; cdr3_nt: TGTGCCAGCAGCAGCCTAGCGGGGGGGCTAGATACGCAGTATTTT
j_call: TRBJ1-3; clone_size: few; d_call: .; v_call: TRBV6-1; cdr3_aa: CASSSHNSPGNTIYF; cdr3_nt: TGTGCCAGCAGCTCTCATAACAGTCCTGGAAACACCATATATTTT
j_call: TRBJ2-7; clone_size: many; d_call: TRBD2; v_call: TRBV4-2; cdr3_aa: CASSQDPSGGAGEQYF; cdr3_nt: TGTGCCAGCAGCCAAGACCCTAGCGGGGGGGCGGGAGAGCAGTACTTC
j_call: TRBJ2-5; clone_size: many; d_call: TRBD2; v_call: TRBV5-6; cdr3_aa: CASSLVVAGETQYF; cdr3_nt: TGTGCCAGCAGCTTGGTGGTAGCGGGGGAGACCCAGTACTTC
j_call: TRBJ1-1; clone_size: .; d_call: .; v_call: TRBV3-1; cdr3_aa: CASSQPWAGSDTEAFF; cdr3_nt: TGTGCCAGCAGCCAACCCTGGGCAGGGTCGGACACTGAAGCTTTCTTT
j_call: TRBJ2-3; clone_size: many; d_call: TRBD2; v_call: TRBV24-1; cdr3_aa: CATSALGDYTDTQYF; cdr3_nt: TGTGCCACCAGTGCCCTTGGGGACTACACAGATACGCAGTATTTT
j_call: TRBJ2-3; clone_size: .; d_call: .; v_call: TRBV29-1; cdr3_aa: CSSDRGTDTQYF; cdr3_nt: TGCAGCTCCGACAGAGGCACAGATACGCAGTATTTT
j_call: TRBJ2-5; clone_size: .; d_call: TRBD1; v_call: TRBV20-1; cdr3_aa: CSAIHRGQETQYF; cdr3_nt: TGCAGTGCTATACACAGGGGGCAAGAGACCCAGTACTTC
j_call: TRBJ2-7; clone_size: many; d_call: TRBD2; v_call: TRBV11-2; cdr3_aa: CASSSNSGLRQYF; cdr3_nt: TGTGCCAGCAGCTCAAATAGCGGGTTACGGCAGTACTTC
j_call: TRBJ1-5; clone_size: many; d_call: .; v_call: TRBV18; cdr3_aa: CASSPQWNQPQHF; cdr3_nt: TGTGCCAGCTCACCACAATGGAATCAGCCCCAGCATTTT
j_call: TRBJ2-7; clone_size: .; d_call: TRBD1; v_call: TRBV30; cdr3_aa: CAWSMGDRTTYEQYF; cdr3_nt: TGTGCCTGGAGTATGGGGGACAGAACCACCTACGAGCAGTACTTC
j_call: TRBJ2-2; clone_size: few; d_call: .; v_call: TRBV12-3/TRBV12-4; cdr3_aa: CASSVRQGNTGELFF; cdr3_nt: TGTGCCAGCAGTGTCAGGCAGGGGAACACCGGGGAGCTGTTTTTT
j_call: TRBJ2-3; clone_size: many; d_call: TRBD2; v_call: TRBV5-6; cdr3_aa: CASSFPEVAGGNADTQYF; cdr3_nt: TGTGCCAGCAGCTTCCCCGAGGTAGCGGGGGGGAATGCAGATACGCAGTATTTT
j_call: TRBJ1-5; clone_size: .; d_call: .; v_call: TRBV4-3; cdr3_aa: CASSQGIQQPQHF; cdr3_nt: TGCGCCAGCAGCCAGGGGATTCAGCAGCCCCAGCATTTT
j_call: TRBJ2-7; clone_size: many; d_call: .; v_call: TRBV20-1; cdr3_aa: CSARHLLTYEQYF; cdr3_nt: TGCAGTGCCAGGCATCTTCTTACCTACGAGCAGTACTTC
j_call: TRBJ1-5; clone_size: few; d_call: .; v_call: TRBV7-2; cdr3_aa: CASSLSPGSAGRDQPQHF; cdr3_nt: TGTGCCAGCAGCTTATCGCCCGGTTCGGCAGGGAGGGATCAGCCCCAGCATTTT
j_call: TRBJ1-4; clone_size: .; d_call: TRBD1; v_call: TRBV5-4; cdr3_aa: CASSSGQGFEKLFF; cdr3_nt: TGTGCCAGCAGCTCCGGACAGGGGTTTGAAAAACTGTTTTTT
j_call: TRBJ1-5; clone_size: few; d_call: .; v_call: TRBV19; cdr3_aa: CASTFNRDNQPQHF; cdr3_nt: TGTGCCAGTACCTTCAACCGGGACAATCAGCCCCAGCATTTT
j_call: TRBJ1-6; clone_size: few; d_call: .; v_call: TRBV6-2/TRBV6-3; cdr3_aa: CASTQWKESPLHF; cdr3_nt: TGTGCCAGCACCCAGTGGAAGGAATCACCCCTCCACTTT
j_call: TRBJ2-7; clone_size: many; d_call: TRBD1; v_call: TRBV20-1; cdr3_aa: CSARKPGTGNHEQYF; cdr3_nt: TGCAGTGCTAGAAAGCCCGGGACAGGGAACCACGAGCAGTACTTC
j_call: TRBJ1-5; clone_size: many; d_call: .; v_call: TRBV3-1; cdr3_aa: CASSQAHSNQPQHF; cdr3_nt: TGTGCCAGCAGCCAAGCTCATAGCAATCAGCCCCAGCATTTT
j_call: TRBJ2-3; clone_size: many; d_call: TRBD1; v_call: TRBV28; cdr3_aa: CASSSSRGNRGSTDTQYF; cdr3_nt: TGTGCCAGCAGTTCATCCCGAGGAAACAGGGGTAGCACAGATACGCAGTATTTT
j_call: TRBJ2-7; clone_size: many; d_call: .; v_call: TRBV24-1; cdr3_aa: CATSPSLKGEQYF; cdr3_nt: TGTGCCACCAGTCCCTCGCTGAAGGGGGAGCAGTACTTC
j_call: TRBJ2-7; clone_size: many; d_call: TRBD1; v_call: TRBV28; cdr3_aa: CASSGTGTVTYEQYF; cdr3_nt: TGTGCCAGCAGCGGAACCGGGACAGTGACCTACGAGCAGTACTTC
j_call: TRBJ2-1; clone_size: .; d_call: .; v_call: TRBV20-1; cdr3_aa: CSAPGLPYEQFF; cdr3_nt: TGCAGTGCACCGGGACTTCCCTACGAGCAGTTCTTC
j_call: TRBJ2-7; clone_size: few; d_call: .; v_call: TRBV9; cdr3_aa: CASSVGQGLWEQYF; cdr3_nt: TGTGCCAGCAGCGTAGGGCAGGGTCTTTGGGAGCAGTACTTC